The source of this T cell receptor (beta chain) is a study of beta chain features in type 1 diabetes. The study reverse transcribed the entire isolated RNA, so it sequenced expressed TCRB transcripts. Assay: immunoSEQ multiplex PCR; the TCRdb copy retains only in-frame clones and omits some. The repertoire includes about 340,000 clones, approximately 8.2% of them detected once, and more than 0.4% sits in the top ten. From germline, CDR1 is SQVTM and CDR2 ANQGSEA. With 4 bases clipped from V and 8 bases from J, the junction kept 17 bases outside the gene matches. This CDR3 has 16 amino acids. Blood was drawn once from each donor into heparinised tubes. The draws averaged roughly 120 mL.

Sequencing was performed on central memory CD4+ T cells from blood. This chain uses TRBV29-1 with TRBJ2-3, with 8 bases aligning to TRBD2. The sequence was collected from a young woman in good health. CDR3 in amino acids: CSVASLSGSSMGTQYF. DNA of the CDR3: TGCAGCGTTGCCAGCCTCAGCGGGAGCAGTATGGGTACGCAGTATTTT.